The 18 T cell receptor beta chains given below trace back to one sample, sequenced in a study of shared clonotypes between healthy human individuals. Clones were read by immunoSEQ multiplex PCR, and TCRdb kept only the in-frame ones, dropping some. The table has over a million clones, roughly 74% seen once. Material for sequencing was memory CD4+ T cells from PBMCs. Subset in this sample: CD45RA-negative fraction. The receptors were gathered from a man between 18 and 29 years old in good health. Some clones in this sample may be carry-over from other donors' samples.

The chain employs TRBV7-9 and TRBJ1-1, with TRBD1 matching 8 bases. Germline V gene data show CDR1 as SEHNR and CDR2 as FQNEAQ (reference sequence). V was pared by 5 bases and J by 3 bases, with 8 bases of the junction left unmatched. This CDR3 has 15 amino acids. The CDR3 DNA follows: TGTGCCAGCAGCCCCAGGGGGCGGGGGTACACTGAAGCTTTCTTT. This gives the protein CASSPRGRGYTEAFF.

The chain has TRBV10-3 and TRBJ1-1; TRBD1 aligns across 8 bases. The CDR3 is 14 residues long. With 6 bases clipped from V and 1 base from J, the junction kept 4 bases outside the gene matches. CDR1 and CDR2 from the germline V gene are ENHRY and SYGVKD. CDR3 bases: TGTGCCATCAGAACGGGACAGGAGAACACTGAAGCTTTCTTT. Translated: CAIRTGQENTEAFF.

The chain uses TRBV19 and TRBJ2-1, with 8 bases lining up with TRBD2. The CDR3 runs 16 residues. Looked up from germline, CDR1 is LNHDA and CDR2 is SQIVND (reference sequence). The junction had 2 bases not matched to a gene; V was cut back by 1 base and J by 0 bases. CDR3 loop: CASSIGGTSSYNEQFF. The CDR3 region has the DNA TGTGCCAGTAGTATAGGCGGGACTAGCTCCTACAATGAGCAGTTCTTC.

This chain connects TRBV4-3 to TRBJ1-2; a weak D match, TRBD1 (5 bases). The CDR3 runs 15 residues. V was clipped by 3 bases and J by 7 bases, with 18 bases between them. Germline assignment: CDR1 LGHNA and CDR2 YSLEER. CDR3 amino acids: CASSQVRLQGLGYTF. The CDR3 region has the DNA TGCGCCAGCAGCCAGGTTAGATTGCAGGGACTTGGCTACACCTTC.

The genes are TRBV27 and TRBJ1-2; D ambiguous. The CDR3 sequence is 15 residues long. Trimming cost V 0 bases and J 4 bases, with 12 bases left between them. The germline V gene has CDR1 MNHEY and CDR2 SMNVEV (reference sequence). CDR3 nucleotide sequence: TGTGCCAGCAGTTTATCTCCAGCTAGATTCTATGGCTACACCTTC. Translation gives CASSLSPARFYGYTF.

The table lists this clone with a few counts. Other DNA sequences in this specimen translate into the identical CDR3. The chain uses TRBV30 and TRBJ1-1; D uncertain. Trimming took 2 bases from V and 0 from J, leaving 4 bases between them. This CDR3 has 12 amino acids. Per the germline V gene, CDR1 is GTSNPN and CDR2 is SVGIG (reference sequence). The CDR3 loop is CAWSLMNTEAFF. CDR3 sequence (DNA): TGTGCCTGGAGTTTAATGAACACTGAAGCTTTCTTT.

The chain combines TRBV5-5 with TRBJ1-1; the D is unclear. The V gene's germline CDR1 is SGHKS and CDR2 YYEKEE (reference sequence). This CDR3 has 14 residues. V was trimmed by 2 bases and J by 1 base, leaving 9 bases between them. The CDR3 nucleotides read TGTGCCAGCAGCTTTTTAGCGACGAACACTGAAGCTTTCTTT. It yields the protein CASSFLATNTEAFF. The full variable domain, its missing parts supplied by reference TRBV5-5 and TRBJ1-1, is DAGVTQSPTHLIKTRGQQVTLRCSPISGHKSVSWYQQVLGQGPQFIFQYYEKEERGRGNFPDRFSARQFPNYSSELNVNALLLGDSALYLCASSFLATNTEAFFGQGTRLTVV.

The genes are TRBV5-1 and TRBJ1-5; no reliable D call. In germline, CDR1 is SGHRS, CDR2 YFSETQ. V was pared by 4 bases and J by 5 bases, with 10 bases between. The length of the CDR3 is 13 residues. CDR3 in amino acids: CASSPNPDQPQHF. The CDR3 region has the DNA TGCGCCAGCAGCCCCAACCCCGATCAGCCCCAGCATTTT.

This chain uses TRBV29-1 with TRBJ1-1, with a tentative D call TRBD1 (6 bases). CDR1 is SQVTM and CDR2 is ANQGSEA in the germline V gene. This CDR3 is built from 12 residues. V was clipped by 3 bases and J by 3 bases, with 8 bases between them. CDR3 protein: CSVDRGYTEAFF. DNA for the CDR3: TGCAGCGTTGACAGGGGCTACACTGAAGCTTTCTTT. Together with reference TRBV29-1 and TRBJ1-1, the CDR3 gives the full variable domain: SAVISQKPSRDICQRGTSLTIQCQVDSQVTMMFWYRQQPGQSLTLIATANQGSEATYESGFVIDKFPISRPNLTFSTLTVSNMSPEDSSIYLCSVDRGYTEAFFGQGTRLTVV.

V usage is TRBV5-1 and J usage is TRBJ1-5; the D gene is possibly TRBD1 (5 bases). Trimming left V 4 bases short and J 0 bases short, with 11 bases between. The germline V gene encodes CDR1 SGHRS and CDR2 YFSETQ. This CDR3 has 15 amino acids. This chain's CDR3 is CASSPDSNSNQPQHF. CDR3 nucleotide sequence: TGCGCCAGCAGCCCAGACAGCAATAGCAATCAGCCCCAGCATTTT.

The chain recombines TRBV18 with TRBJ1-2; 8 bases match TRBD1. The CDR3 covers 14 residues. J lost 4 bases, V lost 6 bases, and 7 bases had no gene match. Looked up from germline, CDR1 is KGHSH and CDR2 is LQKENI. CDR3 amino acids: CASSPGQEPYGYTF. The CDR3 nucleotides read TGTGCCAGCTCGCCGGGACAGGAGCCCTATGGCTACACCTTC.

The gene calls are TRBV7-9 and TRBJ2-5, with a weak D call TRBD1 (6 bases). The CDR3 has 15 amino acids. V was pared by 5 bases and J by 0 bases, with 13 bases between. Germline CDR1 and CDR2: SEHNR and FQNEAQ (reference sequence). Here the CDR3 DNA reads TGTGCCAGCAGCAACGGACAGAGGTACCAAGAGACCCAGTACTTC. Encoded protein: CASSNGQRYQETQYF.

V gene TRBV10-3 combines with J gene TRBJ2-5, with 7 positions matching TRBD2. The CDR3 loop spans 14 amino acids. J lost 5 bases, V lost 5 bases, and 8 bases had no gene match. Germline values: CDR1 ENHRY, CDR2 SYGVKD. CDR3 amino acids: CAISKAGALETQYF. The CDR3 nucleotides are TGTGCCATCAGTAAGGCGGGAGCGCTGGAGACCCAGTACTTC.

The J gene is TRBJ2-1, the V gene TRBV10-3; 13 bases line up with TRBD2. The junction had 8 bases not matched to a gene; V was cut back by 2 bases and J by 7 bases. CDR3 length equals 17 residues. Germline CDR1 reads ENHRY; CDR2 reads SYGVKD. The CDR3 DNA follows: TGTGCCATCAGTGAGACGCGAGGGACTAGCGGGACAAATGAGCAGTTCTTC. It translates to CAISETRGTSGTNEQFF.

For the CDR3, the DNA is TGTGCCAGCAGGAACCGATTGACTAGCGCGTCGTCCCACAATGAGCAGTTCTTC. Protein product: CASRNRLTSASSHNEQFF. This chain uses TRBV28 with TRBJ2-1, with TRBD2 matching 8 bases. V lost 6 bases and J lost 5; bases outside the gene matches: 18. Germline V gives CDR1 MDHEN, CDR2 SYDVKM. The CDR3 covers 18 residues.

This chain connects TRBV9 to TRBJ2-5; D possibly matches TRBD1 or TRBD2 (5 bases each). The germline V gene has CDR1 SGDLS and CDR2 YYNGEE. CDR3 length: 14 residues. Trimming took 0 bases from V and 4 from J, leaving 10 bases between them. The chain's CDR3 is CASSVAGTRETQYF. CDR3 nucleotides: TGTGCCAGCAGCGTAGCTGGGACGCGAGAGACCCAGTACTTC.

To note about this clone: A junction boundary mismatches the germline segment, possibly from a read error. The chain uses TRBV2 and TRBJ2-7, with D perhaps TRBD1 (6 bases). The germline CDR1 and CDR2 sequences are SNHLY and FYNNEI. The CDR3 has 13 residues. The CDR3 region is CASSEVSTGTQNF. The CDR3 DNA sequence: TGTGCCAGCAGTGAAGTGAGTACAGGGACCCAGAACTTC.

This rearrangement joins TRBV30 to TRBJ2-7; D might be TRBD1 (5 bases). This CDR3 is built from 14 residues. Germline V lookup: CDR1 GTSNPN, CDR2 SVGIG (reference sequence). Trimming took off 6 bases at V and 2 bases at J, with 17 bases between the two ends. CDR3 DNA: TGTGCCTGTCCCACAGGTGATTACCCCTACGAGCAGTACTTC. It translates to CACPTGDYPYEQYF.